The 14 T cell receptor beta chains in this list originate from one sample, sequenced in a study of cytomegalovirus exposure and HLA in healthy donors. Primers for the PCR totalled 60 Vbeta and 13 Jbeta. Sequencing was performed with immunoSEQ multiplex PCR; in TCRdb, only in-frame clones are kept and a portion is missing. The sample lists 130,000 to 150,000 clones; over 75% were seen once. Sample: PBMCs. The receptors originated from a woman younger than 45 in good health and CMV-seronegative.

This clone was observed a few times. The CDR3 DNA sequence: TGTGCCAGTAGTATAAGGACAATCGGCTATGGCTACACCTTC. It translates to CASSIRTIGYGYTF. V is TRBV19 and J is TRBJ1-2; TRBD1 might be the D (5 bases). Trimming took 2 bases from V and 4 from J, leaving 11 bases between them. Germline V gene lookup returns CDR1 LNHDA and CDR2 SQIVND (reference sequence). The CDR3 consists of 14 residues.

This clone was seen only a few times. The CDR3 sequence: CASSPLHGGETQYF. In DNA form, the CDR3 reads TGTGCCAGCTCACCACTTCACGGGGGAGAGACCCAGTACTTC. The J gene is TRBJ2-5, the V gene TRBV18; D is perhaps TRBD2 (6 bases). The CDR3 has 14 residues. Germline CDR1 is KGHSH and CDR2 is LQKENI. The V gene lost 1 base and the J gene lost 4 bases, with 10 bases spanning the gap.

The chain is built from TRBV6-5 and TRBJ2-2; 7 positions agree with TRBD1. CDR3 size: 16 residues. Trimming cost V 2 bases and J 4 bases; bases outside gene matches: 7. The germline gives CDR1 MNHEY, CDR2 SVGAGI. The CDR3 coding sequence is TGTGCCAGCAGTTACCAAGGGGGCGCTGGCACCGGGGAGCTGTTTTTT. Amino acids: CASSYQGGAGTGELFF.

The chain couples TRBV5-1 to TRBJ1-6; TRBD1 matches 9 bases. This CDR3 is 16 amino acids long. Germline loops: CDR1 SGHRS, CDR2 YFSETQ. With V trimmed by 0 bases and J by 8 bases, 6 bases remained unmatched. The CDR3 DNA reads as TGCGCCAGCAGCTTGGGATACAGGGGGCGAGATTCACCCCTCCACTTT. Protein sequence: CASSLGYRGRDSPLHF.

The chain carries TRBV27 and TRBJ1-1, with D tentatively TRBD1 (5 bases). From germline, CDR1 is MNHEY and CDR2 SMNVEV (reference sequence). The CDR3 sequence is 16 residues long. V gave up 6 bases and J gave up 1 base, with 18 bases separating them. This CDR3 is CASSLGGGHGNTEAFF. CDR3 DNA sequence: TGTGCCAGCAGCTTGGGGGGGGGTCACGGGAACACTGAAGCTTTCTTT.

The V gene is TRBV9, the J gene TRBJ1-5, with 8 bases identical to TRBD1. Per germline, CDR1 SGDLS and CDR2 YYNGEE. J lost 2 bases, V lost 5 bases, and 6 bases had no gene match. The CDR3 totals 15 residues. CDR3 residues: CASSAGGSGNQPQHF. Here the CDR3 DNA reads TGTGCCAGCAGTGCAGGGGGCTCTGGCAATCAGCCCCAGCATTTT.

CDR3 region: CAWSVSTGDHEKLFF. The CDR3 DNA follows: TGTGCCTGGAGTGTTTCTACAGGGGACCATGAAAAACTGTTTTTT. The rearrangement uses TRBV30 and TRBJ1-4; 7 nucleotides match TRBD1. This CDR3 is built from 15 residues. With V trimmed by 0 bases and J by 6 bases, 7 bases remained unmatched. Per germline, CDR1 GTSNPN and CDR2 SVGIG (reference sequence).

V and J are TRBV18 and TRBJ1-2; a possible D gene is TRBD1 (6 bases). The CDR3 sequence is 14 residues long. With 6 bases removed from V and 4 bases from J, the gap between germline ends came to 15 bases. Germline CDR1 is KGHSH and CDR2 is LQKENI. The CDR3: CASSVSGESYGYTF. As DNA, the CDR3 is TGTGCCAGCTCCGTCTCAGGGGAGAGCTATGGCTACACCTTC.

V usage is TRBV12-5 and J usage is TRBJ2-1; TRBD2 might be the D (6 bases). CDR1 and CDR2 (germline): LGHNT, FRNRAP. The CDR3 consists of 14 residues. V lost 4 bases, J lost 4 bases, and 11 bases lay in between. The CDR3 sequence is CASGSNGGYNEQFF. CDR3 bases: TGTGCTAGTGGTTCTAACGGGGGATACAATGAGCAGTTCTTC.

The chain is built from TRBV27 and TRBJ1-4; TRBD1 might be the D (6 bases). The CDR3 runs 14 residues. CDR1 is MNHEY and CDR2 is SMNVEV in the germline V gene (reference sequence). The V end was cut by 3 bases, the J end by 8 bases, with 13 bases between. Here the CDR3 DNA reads TGTGCCAGCAGTTTTGCGGGGGCGCCCGAAAAACTGTTTTTT. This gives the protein CASSFAGAPEKLFF. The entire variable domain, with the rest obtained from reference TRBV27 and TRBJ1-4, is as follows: EAQVTQNPRYLITVTGKKLTVTCSQNMNHEYMSWYRQDPGLGLRQIYYSMNVEVTDKGDVPEGYKVSRKEKRNFPLILESPSPNQTSLYFCASSFAGAPEKLFFGSGTQLSVL.

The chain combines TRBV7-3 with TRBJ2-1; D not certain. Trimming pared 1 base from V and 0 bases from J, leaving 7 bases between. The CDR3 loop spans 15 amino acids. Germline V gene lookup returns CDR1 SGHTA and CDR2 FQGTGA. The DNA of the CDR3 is TGTGCCAGCAGCTTAAGCCTGAGCTCCTACAATGAGCAGTTCTTC. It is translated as CASSLSLSSYNEQFF. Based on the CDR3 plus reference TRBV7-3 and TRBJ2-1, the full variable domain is GAGVSQTPSNKVTEKGKYVELRCDPISGHTALYWYRQSLGQGPEFLIYFQGTGAADDSGLPNDRFFAVRPEGSVSTLKIQRTERGDSAVYLCASSLSLSSYNEQFFGPGTRLTVL.

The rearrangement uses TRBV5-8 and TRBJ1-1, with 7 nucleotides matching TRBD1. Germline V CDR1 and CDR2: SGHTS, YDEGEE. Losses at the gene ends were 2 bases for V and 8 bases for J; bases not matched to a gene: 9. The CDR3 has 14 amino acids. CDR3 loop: CASSFRIRGTEAFF. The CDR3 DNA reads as TGTGCCAGCAGCTTCAGGATCAGGGGGACCGAAGCTTTCTTT.

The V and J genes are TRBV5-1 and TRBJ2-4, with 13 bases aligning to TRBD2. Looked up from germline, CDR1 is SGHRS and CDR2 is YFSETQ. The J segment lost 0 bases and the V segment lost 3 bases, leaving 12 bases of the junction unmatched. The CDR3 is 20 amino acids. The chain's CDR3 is CASSSVSGTSGKTAKNIQYF. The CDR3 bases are TGCGCCAGCAGCTCCGTGTCCGGGACTAGCGGGAAGACAGCCAAAAACATTCAGTACTTC. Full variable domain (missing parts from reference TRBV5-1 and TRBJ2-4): KAGVTQTPRYLIKTRGQQVTLSCSPISGHRSVSWYQQTPGQGLQFLFEYFSETQRNKGNFPGRFSGRQFSNSRSEMNVSTLELGDSALYLCASSSVSGTSGKTAKNIQYFGAGTRLSVL.

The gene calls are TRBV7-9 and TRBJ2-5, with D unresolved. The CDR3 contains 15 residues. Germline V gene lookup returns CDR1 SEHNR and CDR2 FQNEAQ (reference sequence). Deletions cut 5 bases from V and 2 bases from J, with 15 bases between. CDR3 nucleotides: TGTGCCAGCAGCGCGATACGCCGGTTTCAAGAGACCCAGTACTTC. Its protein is CASSAIRRFQETQYF. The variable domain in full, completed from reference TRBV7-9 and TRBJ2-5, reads DTGVSQNPRHKITKRGQNVTFRCDPISEHNRLYWYRQTLGQGPEFLTYFQNEAQLEKSRLLSDRFSAERPKGSFSTLEIQRTEQGDSAMYLCASSAIRRFQETQYFGPGTRLLVL.